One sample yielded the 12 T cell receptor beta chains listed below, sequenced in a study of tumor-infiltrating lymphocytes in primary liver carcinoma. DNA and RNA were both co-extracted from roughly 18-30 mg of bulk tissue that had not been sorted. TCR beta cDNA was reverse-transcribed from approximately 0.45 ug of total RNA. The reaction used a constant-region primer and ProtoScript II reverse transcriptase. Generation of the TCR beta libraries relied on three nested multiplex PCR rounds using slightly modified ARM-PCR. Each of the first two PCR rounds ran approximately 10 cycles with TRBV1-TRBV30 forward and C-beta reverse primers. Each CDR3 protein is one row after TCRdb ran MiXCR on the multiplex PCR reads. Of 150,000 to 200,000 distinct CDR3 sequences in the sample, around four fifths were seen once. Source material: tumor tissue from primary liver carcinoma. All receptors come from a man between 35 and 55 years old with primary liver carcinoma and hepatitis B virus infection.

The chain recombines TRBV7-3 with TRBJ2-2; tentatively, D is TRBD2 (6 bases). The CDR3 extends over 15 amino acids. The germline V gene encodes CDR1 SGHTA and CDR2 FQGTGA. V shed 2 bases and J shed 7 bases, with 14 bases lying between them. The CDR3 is CASSLSSVGSGELFF. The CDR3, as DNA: TGTGCCAGCAGCTTATCTAGCGTTGGCAGCGGGGAGCTGTTTTTT.

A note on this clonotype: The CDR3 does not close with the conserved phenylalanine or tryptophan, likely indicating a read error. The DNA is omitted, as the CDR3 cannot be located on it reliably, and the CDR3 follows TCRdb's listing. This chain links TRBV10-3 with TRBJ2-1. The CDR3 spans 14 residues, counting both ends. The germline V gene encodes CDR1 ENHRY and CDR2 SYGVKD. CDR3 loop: CAISEGLGYNELFL.

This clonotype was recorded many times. CDR3 protein: CASSYSGDQGEQYF. The CDR3 nucleotides read TGTGCCAGCAGTTACTCTGGGGATCAGGGCGAGCAGTACTTC. This sequence joins TRBV6-5 and TRBJ2-7; D possibly corresponds to TRBD1 (5 bases). Germline V gene lookup returns CDR1 MNHEY and CDR2 SVGAGI. This CDR3 comprises 14 residues. Trimming shortened V by 0 bases and J by 6 bases, and 12 bases separated the two germline ends.

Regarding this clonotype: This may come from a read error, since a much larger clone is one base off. The CDR3 DNA follows: TGTGCCAGCAGCTTGAGAAGGAACACTGGAGCTTTCTTT. As protein: CASSLRRNTGAFF. V is TRBV5-6 and J is TRBJ1-1; D unresolved. Germline V gene lookup returns CDR1 SGHDT and CDR2 YYEEEE. The CDR3 spans 13 residues. Drawing the rest from reference TRBV5-6 and TRBJ1-1, the complete variable domain is DAGVTQSPTHLIKTRGQQVTLRCSPKSGHDTVSWYQQALGQGPQFIFQYYEEEERQRGNFPDRFSGHQFPNYSSELNVNALLLGDSALYLCASSLRRNTGAFFGQGTRLTVV.

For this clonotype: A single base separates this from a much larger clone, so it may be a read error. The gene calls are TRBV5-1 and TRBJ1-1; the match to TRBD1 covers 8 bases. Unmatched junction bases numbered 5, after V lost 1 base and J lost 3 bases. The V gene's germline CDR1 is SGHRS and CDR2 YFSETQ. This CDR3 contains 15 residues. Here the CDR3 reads CASSLHETGDTEAFF. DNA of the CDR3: TGCGCCAGCAGCTTGCACGAGACAGGGGACACTGAAGCTTTCTTT. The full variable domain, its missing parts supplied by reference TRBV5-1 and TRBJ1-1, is KAGVTQTPRYLIKTRGQQVTLSCSPISGHRSVSWYQQTPGQGLQFLFEYFSETQRNKGNFPGRFSGRQFSNSRSEMNVSTLELGDSALYLCASSLHETGDTEAFFGQGTRLTVV.

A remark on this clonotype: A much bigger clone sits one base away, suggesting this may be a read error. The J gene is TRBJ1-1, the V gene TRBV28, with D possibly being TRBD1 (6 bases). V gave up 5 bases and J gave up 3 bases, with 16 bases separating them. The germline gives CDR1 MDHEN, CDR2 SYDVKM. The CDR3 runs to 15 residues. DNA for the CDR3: TGTGCCAGCAGTCACCGGGACACTGGATACACTGAAGCTTTCTTT. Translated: CASSHRDTGYTEAFF.

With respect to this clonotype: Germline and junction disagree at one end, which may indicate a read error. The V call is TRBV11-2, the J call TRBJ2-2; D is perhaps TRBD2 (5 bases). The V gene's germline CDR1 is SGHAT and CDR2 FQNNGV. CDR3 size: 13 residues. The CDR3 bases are TGTGTCAGCAACCAAGGTGTGGCCGGGGAGCTCTTTTTT. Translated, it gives CVSNQGVAGELFF. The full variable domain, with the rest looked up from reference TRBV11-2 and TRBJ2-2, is EAGVAQSPRYKIIEKRQSVAFWCNPISGHATLYWYQQILGQGPKLLIQFQNNGVVDDSQLPKDRFSAERLKGVDSTLKIQPAKLEDSAVYLCVSNQGVAGELFFGEGSRLTVL.

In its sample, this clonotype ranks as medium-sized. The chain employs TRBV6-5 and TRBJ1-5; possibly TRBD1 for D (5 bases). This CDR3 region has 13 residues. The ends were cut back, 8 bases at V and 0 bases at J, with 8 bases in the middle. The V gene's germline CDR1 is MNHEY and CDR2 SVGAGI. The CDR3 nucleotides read TGTGCCAGCGGGGACGGTAGCAATCAGCCCCAGCATTTT. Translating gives CASGDGSNQPQHF.

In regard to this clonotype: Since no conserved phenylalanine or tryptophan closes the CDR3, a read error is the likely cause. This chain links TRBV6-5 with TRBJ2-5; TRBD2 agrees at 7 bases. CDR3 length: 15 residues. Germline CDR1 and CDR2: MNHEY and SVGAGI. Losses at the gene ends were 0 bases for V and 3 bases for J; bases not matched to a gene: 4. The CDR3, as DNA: TGTGCCAGCAGTTACTCGATGGGGAGGGAAGAGACCCAGTACCTC. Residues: CASSYSMGREETQYL.

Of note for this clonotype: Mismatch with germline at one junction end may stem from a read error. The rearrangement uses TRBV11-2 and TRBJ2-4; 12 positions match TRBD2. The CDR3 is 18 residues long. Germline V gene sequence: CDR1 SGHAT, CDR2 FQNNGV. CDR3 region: CASSSPGLAGLAKNVKYF. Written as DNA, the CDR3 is TGTGCCAGTAGCTCACCGGGACTAGCGGGTCTAGCCAAAAACGTTAAGTACTTC.

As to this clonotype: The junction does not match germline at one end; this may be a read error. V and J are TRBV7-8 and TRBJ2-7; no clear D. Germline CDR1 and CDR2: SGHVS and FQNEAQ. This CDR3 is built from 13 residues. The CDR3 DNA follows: TGTACCAGCAGCGTCGGACGCGTCTACGAGCAGTACTTC. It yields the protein CTSSVGRVYEQYF.

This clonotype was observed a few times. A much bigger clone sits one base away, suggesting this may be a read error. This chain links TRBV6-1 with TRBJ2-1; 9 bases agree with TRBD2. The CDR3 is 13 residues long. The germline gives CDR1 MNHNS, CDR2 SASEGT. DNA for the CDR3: TGTGCCAGCCGCGCGGGAGGGGGTAATGAGCGGTTCTTC. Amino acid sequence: CASRAGGGNERFF.